The 25 T cell receptor beta chains in this list originate from one sample, sequenced in a study of human T cells and chemical hapten exposure. Each CDR3 protein gets one entry after TCRdb re-called the RACE reads with MiXCR. The table shows roughly 200,000 distinct CDR3 sequences, with 20% to 25% occurring only once. This sample's time point: patch test 1, 2 weeks after DPC sensitization. Treatment indicated: therapeutic diphenylcyclopropenone sensitization with weekly scalp DPC. The sample was whole blood, taken in connection with sensitization to the hapten diphenylcyclopropenone (DPC). These receptors were taken from a woman aged 45-60 years with alopecia areata. Some clones in this sample may be carry-over from other donors' samples.

This clonotype was detected ten times or more. This chain uses TRBV29-1 with TRBJ2-7; D remains ambiguous. V was trimmed by 7 bases and J by 2 bases, leaving 12 bases between them. CDR1 is SQVTM, CDR2 ANQGSEA, per germline. CDR3 length equals 12 residues. CDR3 protein: CSATGITYEQYF. The DNA of the CDR3 is TGCAGCGCTACTGGGATAACCTACGAGCAGTACTTC.

This sequence joins TRBV3-1 and TRBJ2-7; 12 bases fit TRBD1. Per germline, CDR1 LGHDT and CDR2 YNNKEL (reference sequence). Losses at the gene ends were 4 bases for V and 3 bases for J; bases not matched to a gene: 4. The CDR3 sequence is 15 residues long. The CDR3 nucleotides are TGTGCCAGCAGCCGGGGACAGGGGGCCGGCTACGAGCAGTACTTC. Its translation: CASSRGQGAGYEQYF.

The chain is built from TRBV7-9 and TRBJ2-5; D possibly uses TRBD1 or TRBD2 (6 bases each). Deletions cut 6 bases from V and 2 bases from J, with 10 bases between. Germline CDR1 SEHNR, CDR2 FQNEAQ (reference sequence). This CDR3 contains 13 residues. CDR3 coding DNA: TGTGCCAGCAGGTCGGGGGCTCAAGAGACCCAGTACTTC. It codes for CASRSGAQETQYF.

The genes are TRBV5-6 and TRBJ2-5; a possible D gene is TRBD2 (9 bases). Germline CDR1 SGHDT, CDR2 YYEEEE. V dropped 2 bases and J dropped 4 bases, with 27 bases sitting between them. The CDR3 length is 19 residues. CDR3 DNA sequence: TGTGCCAGCAGCTTTGGACAGGGTTCGATAGCGGGAGCCCCAGAGACCCAGTACTTC. It yields the protein CASSFGQGSIAGAPETQYF.

This clonotype was found once. This rearrangement joins TRBV2 to TRBJ2-3; D remains ambiguous. Germline V gene data show CDR1 as SNHLY and CDR2 as FYNNEI. The CDR3 has 14 amino acids. V was clipped by 1 base and J by 8 bases, with 13 bases between them. The CDR3 DNA follows: TGTGCCAGCAGTGAAGTGTCGAGTACTACTACGCAGTATTTT. Protein sequence: CASSEVSSTTTQYF.

This clonotype was counted between two and nine times. The chain carries TRBV10-3 and TRBJ2-5, with TRBD2 identical over 13 bases. The CDR3 has 18 residues. Germline V lookup: CDR1 ENHRY, CDR2 SYGVKD. After removal of 0 bases from V and 5 bases from J, the junction contained 9 bases not matched to a gene. CDR3 nucleotide sequence: TGTGCCATCAGTGAGTCTGGACTAGCGGGAGTACAGGAGGAGACCCAGTACTTC. Protein sequence: CAISESGLAGVQEETQYF.

Only one count was recorded for this clonotype. The gene calls are TRBV6-5 and TRBJ2-3; 12 bases fit TRBD2. Looked up from germline, CDR1 is MNHEY and CDR2 is SVGAGI. The CDR3 totals 17 residues. With V trimmed by 2 bases and J by 0 bases, 3 bases remained unmatched. The CDR3 reads CASSYRGLAGSTDTQYF. In nucleotides, the CDR3 is TGTGCCAGCAGTTACCGAGGACTAGCGGGAAGCACAGATACGCAGTATTTT.

The chain uses TRBV20-1 and TRBJ1-3; a possible D gene is TRBD1 (6 bases). V lost 6 bases and J lost 0, with 18 bases in between. The CDR3 totals 16 residues. The germline V gene has CDR1 DFQATT and CDR2 SNEGSKA (reference sequence). Here the CDR3 reads CSAIPQGIHSGNTIYF. In DNA form, the CDR3 reads TGCAGTGCCATCCCCCAGGGGATTCACTCTGGAAACACCATATATTTT.

The chain joins TRBV7-9 to TRBJ2-3, with 7 bases identical to TRBD2. J was trimmed by 4 bases and V by 2 bases; bases with no gene match: 6. Germline loops: CDR1 SEHNR, CDR2 FQNEAQ (reference sequence). The CDR3 runs 15 residues. CDR3 loop: CASSLLGGSSDTQYF. CDR3 sequence (DNA): TGTGCCAGCAGCTTACTGGGAGGGAGCTCAGATACGCAGTATTTT.

The sample holds a few counts of this clonotype. CDR3: CASSTTLAGESDTQYF. In nucleotides, the CDR3 is TGCGCCAGCAGCACAACCCTAGCGGGAGAATCAGATACGCAGTATTTT. J is TRBJ2-3 and V is TRBV5-1; 10 nucleotides line up with TRBD2. The germline gives CDR1 SGHRS, CDR2 YFSETQ. The CDR3 is 16 amino acids. Trimming cost V 4 bases and J 4 bases; bases outside gene matches: 9.

The chain is built from TRBV6-6 and TRBJ2-2; D is undetermined. Germline V gene sequence: CDR1 MNHNY, CDR2 SVGAGI (reference sequence). This CDR3 is 14 amino acids long. The V gene lost 5 bases and the J gene lost 5 bases, with 12 bases spanning the gap. The chain's CDR3 is CASSGEGITGELFF. CDR3 nucleotides: TGTGCCAGCAGTGGAGAAGGGATTACCGGGGAGCTGTTTTTT.

This clonotype was found a few times. CDR3 protein: CSALVDLEQYF. In DNA, the CDR3 is TGCAGTGCGCTAGTCGACTTGGAGCAGTACTTC. The chain employs TRBV20-1 and TRBJ2-7; unclear D gene. The CDR3 extends over 11 amino acids. V dropped 6 bases and J dropped 7 bases, with 13 bases sitting between them. The V gene's germline CDR1 is DFQATT and CDR2 SNEGSKA (reference sequence).

The V gene is TRBV21-1, the J gene TRBJ2-1; TRBD2 was called by the table and not checked on the DNA. TRBV21-1 is a recognized pseudogene. The CDR3 is 16 amino acids. The CDR3 coding sequence is TGTGCCAGCAGCAAAACGTGCCTAGCGGACTACAATGAGCAGTTCTTC. Its translation is CASSKTCLADYNEQFF.

This chain links TRBV10-3 with TRBJ2-1; D not certain. Germline-derived CDR1 and CDR2 are ENHRY and SYGVKD. V shed 2 bases and J shed 6 bases, with 14 bases lying between them. The CDR3 runs 15 residues. This CDR3 is CAISEEKITGNEQFF. The CDR3, as DNA: TGTGCCATCAGTGAGGAGAAAATCACGGGCAATGAGCAGTTCTTC.

In its sample, this clonotype was seen a few times. CDR3 DNA sequence: TGTGCCAGCAGTAGGCTAGCGGACTACAATGAGCAGTTCTTC. This codes for CASSRLADYNEQFF. This chain links TRBV7-9 with TRBJ2-1, with 7 bases that match TRBD2. The CDR3 length is 14 residues. J was trimmed by 3 bases and V by 6 bases; bases with no gene match: 5. Germline lookup yields CDR1 SEHNR and CDR2 FQNEAQ (reference sequence).

This chain connects TRBV6-5 to TRBJ2-5; 11 bases line up with TRBD2. V lost 8 bases, J lost 7 bases, and 9 bases stayed unmatched. The CDR3 has 14 residues. Germline V CDR1 and CDR2: MNHEY, SVGAGI. CDR3 amino acids: CASGGSGRAGTQYF. The CDR3 region has the DNA TGTGCCAGCGGGGGTAGCGGGAGGGCCGGGACCCAGTACTTC.

The chain recombines TRBV29-1 with TRBJ2-3; TRBD1 or TRBD2 may be the D gene (5 bases each). V shed 3 bases and J shed 2 bases, with 12 bases lying between them. The CDR3 consists of 14 residues. The V gene's germline CDR1 is SQVTM and CDR2 ANQGSEA. The CDR3 is CSVEMSGHTDTQYF. The CDR3, as DNA: TGCAGCGTTGAGATGAGCGGACACACAGATACGCAGTATTTT.

This clonotype was counted a few times. The chain combines TRBV27 with TRBJ2-1, with a possible D match to TRBD2 (6 bases). The germline V gene encodes CDR1 MNHEY and CDR2 SMNVEV (reference sequence). Trimming took off 8 bases at V and 6 bases at J, with 20 bases between the two ends. The CDR3 covers 15 residues. CDR3 region: CASRSTSYSLNEQFF. CDR3 sequence (DNA): TGTGCCAGCCGTTCGACTAGTTATTCCCTCAATGAGCAGTTCTTC.

This rearrangement joins TRBV5-5 to TRBJ1-2; the D gene is possibly TRBD1 (6 bases). The CDR3 runs to 14 residues. Germline CDR1 is SGHKS and CDR2 is YYEKEE (reference sequence). Trimming cost V 5 bases and J 4 bases, with 15 bases left between them. This CDR3 is CASRRPGAGYGYTF. The CDR3 DNA sequence: TGTGCCAGCAGGCGCCCGGGGGCGGGCTATGGCTACACCTTC.

The chain joins TRBV3-1 to TRBJ1-6; 9 positions agree with TRBD1. Germline V lookup: CDR1 LGHDT, CDR2 YNNKEL (reference sequence). V lost 1 base to trimming and J lost 8 bases; unmatched junction nucleotides: 12. The CDR3 covers 18 residues. CDR3 residues: CASSQVATGQGLHSPLHF. DNA of the CDR3: TGTGCCAGCAGCCAAGTAGCTACCGGACAGGGGCTTCATTCACCCCTCCACTTT.

The chain carries TRBV7-2 and TRBJ2-1; D is undetermined. The CDR3 has 15 amino acids. Deletions cut 5 bases from V and 5 bases from J, with 16 bases between. From germline, CDR1 is SGHTA and CDR2 FQGNSA. For the CDR3, the DNA is TGTGCCAGCAGCCTACAACAGCCTCCAAACAATGAGCAGTTCTTC. Translated: CASSLQQPPNNEQFF.

The sample holds one count of this clonotype. The rearrangement joins TRBV25-1 to TRBJ2-6; D gene unclear. This CDR3 is built from 13 residues. Germline CDR1 reads MGHDK; CDR2 reads SYGVNS. Trimming cost V 2 bases and J 6 bases, with 5 bases left between them. CDR3 in DNA: TGTGCCAGCAGTGAAGTCAAGGCCAACGTCCTGACTTTC. Protein sequence: CASSEVKANVLTF.

This clonotype appeared a few times. The chain employs TRBV5-1 and TRBJ2-3, with a possible D match to TRBD1 (6 bases). CDR3 size: 15 residues. The germline gives CDR1 SGHRS, CDR2 YFSETQ. Trimming pared 3 bases from V and 1 base from J, leaving 12 bases between. The DNA for the CDR3 is TGCGCCAGCAGCTACGGGACAACCCGCACAGATACGCAGTATTTT. Translating gives CASSYGTTRTDTQYF.

The V gene is TRBV20-1, the J gene TRBJ2-3; D is perhaps TRBD2 (6 bases). Germline V gene lookup returns CDR1 DFQATT and CDR2 SNEGSKA (reference sequence). The CDR3 runs to 14 residues. Trimming cost V 3 bases and J 4 bases, with 14 bases left between them. As DNA, the CDR3 is TGCAGTGCTAGCGTCGGGAGAGGCGCAGATACGCAGTATTTT. It codes for CSASVGRGADTQYF.

This clonotype has a handful of counts. This rearrangement joins TRBV28 to TRBJ2-7, with D unclear. V lost 6 bases to trimming and J lost 3 bases, with 6 bases between them. Germline V gene sequence: CDR1 MDHEN, CDR2 SYDVKM. This CDR3 comprises 11 residues. The CDR3 DNA follows: TGTGCCAGCAGATTTCACTACGAGCAGTACTTC. This translates into CASRFHYEQYF.